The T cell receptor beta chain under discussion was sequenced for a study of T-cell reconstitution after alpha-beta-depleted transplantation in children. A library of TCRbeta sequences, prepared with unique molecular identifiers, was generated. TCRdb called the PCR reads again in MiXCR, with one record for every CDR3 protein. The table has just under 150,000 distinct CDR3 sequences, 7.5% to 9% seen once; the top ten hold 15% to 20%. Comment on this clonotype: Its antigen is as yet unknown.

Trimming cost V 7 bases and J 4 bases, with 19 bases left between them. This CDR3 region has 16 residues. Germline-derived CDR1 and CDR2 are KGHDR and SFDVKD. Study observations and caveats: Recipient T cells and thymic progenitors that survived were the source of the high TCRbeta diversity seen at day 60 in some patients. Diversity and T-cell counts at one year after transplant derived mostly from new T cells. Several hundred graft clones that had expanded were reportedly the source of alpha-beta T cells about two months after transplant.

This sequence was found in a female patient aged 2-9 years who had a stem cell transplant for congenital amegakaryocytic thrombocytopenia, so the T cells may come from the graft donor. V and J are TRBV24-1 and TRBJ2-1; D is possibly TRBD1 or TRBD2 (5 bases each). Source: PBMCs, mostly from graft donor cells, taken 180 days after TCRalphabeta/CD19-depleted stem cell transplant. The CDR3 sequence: CATSPPGLAGYNEQFF. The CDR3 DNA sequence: TGTGCCACCAGCCCCCCGGGGCTAGCCGGATACAATGAGCAGTTCTTC.